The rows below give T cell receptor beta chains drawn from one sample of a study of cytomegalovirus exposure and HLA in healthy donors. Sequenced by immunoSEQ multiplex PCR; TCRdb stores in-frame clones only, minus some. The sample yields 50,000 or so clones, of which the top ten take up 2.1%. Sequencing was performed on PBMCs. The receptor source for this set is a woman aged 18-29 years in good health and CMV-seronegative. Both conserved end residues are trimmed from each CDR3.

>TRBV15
ATSEGRPYEQY
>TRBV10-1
ASSDLRDRDTGELF
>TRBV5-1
ASSQNVGLAEETQY
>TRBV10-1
ASIFPWTGGAGETQY
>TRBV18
ASSPPTGGYEQY
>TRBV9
ASSSGLNTEAF
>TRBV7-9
ASSQLAGKQY
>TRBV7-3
ASSLQGAGTEAF
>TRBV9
ASSGTGALYGYT
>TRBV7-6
ASSFSGGDYGYT
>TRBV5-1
ASSFGQGTRTEAF
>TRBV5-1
ASSIQGSFTEAF
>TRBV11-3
ASSEISGYEQY
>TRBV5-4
ASSLAAGAQETQY
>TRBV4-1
ASSQVVGTSYEQY
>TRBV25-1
ASSDGQGDPYEQY
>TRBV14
ASSQDLRVPQETQY
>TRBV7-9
ASSFWTATDVEQY
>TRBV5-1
ASSEGWTSGGSYEQY
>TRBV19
ASSIFTFESTDTQY
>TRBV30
AWSRRGIGDSPLH
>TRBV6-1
ASSELQGDNSPLH
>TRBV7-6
ASSLQGLMNTEAF
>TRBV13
ASSPGGQGGDPETQY
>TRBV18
ASSPSLAAYNEQF
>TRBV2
ASSVFGKRGLAGETPSTDTQY
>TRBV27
ASSRWGGNTEAF
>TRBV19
ASSTAGVPYEQY
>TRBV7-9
ASSQLNYEQY
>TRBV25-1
ASRPGDTAELETQY
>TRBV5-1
ASRFTGLNTGELF
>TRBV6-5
ASSSVGTGGIEQY
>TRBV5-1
ASATGDPGGYT
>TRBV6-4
ASSDSSTGELF
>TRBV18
ASAPLLAGGLDEQF
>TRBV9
ASSVGGLPSYNEQF
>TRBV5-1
ASSLQDRGYT
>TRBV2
ASSEGGRIEAF
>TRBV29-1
SVGTGGQPQH
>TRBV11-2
ASSLSQGGGGYT
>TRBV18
ASSTGLAGPPLSSYEQY
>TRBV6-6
ASSYSSNEQF
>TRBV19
ASSDTSSVEQF
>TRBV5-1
ASSRDRSYEQY
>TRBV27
ASRRLAGEDTGELF
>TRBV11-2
ASSLEPAEAF
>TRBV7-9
ASSLWGGPRYTDTQY
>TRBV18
ASSPYTLRVSSYEQY
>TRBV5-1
ASRNRGMNTEAF
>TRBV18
ASSPSGQGARNTIY
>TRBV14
ASSSQDRGHGYT
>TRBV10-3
AISWTGSSYEQY
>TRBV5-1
ASSYGLAGGYYNEQF
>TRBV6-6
ASSRTAGGLTIQY
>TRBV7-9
ASLKQGVGGNGYT